This T cell receptor beta chain was documented in a study of blood T cell repertoires in COVID-19 (dated by TCRdb to the early 2020s). In terms of the full investigation: Collaborator samples came from the United States, Italy and Spain and covered acute and convalescent phases of COVID-19. Sample metadata almost always included a de-identified subject ID, COVID-19 status, age in years and sex. Where available, HLA class I and class II types were obtained from metadata supplied by the sample provider rather than from assay-based typing. The prospective study material was composed of cDNA or gDNA derived from T cells, B-cell-depleted T cells, or PBMCs. The samples were drawn from the first 160 participants of the ongoing ImmuneRACE study and from some 1,300 subjects provided by 6 global collaborators. Deeply sampled blood TCRbeta repertoires from subjects exposed to, actively infected with, or recovered from COVID-19 were included in the dataset. The repertoires were released in a freely available public database intended as a resource for research on the immune response to SARS-CoV-2. Summary of the overall study and its limitations: The amount of clinical and demographic metadata varied by source and participant and was provided uncurated.

In the prospective study, participants were about 18 to 100 years old, resided in around 25 geographic areas of the United States, and were enrolled through a virtual design. Cohort assignment in the prospective study relied on participant-reported clinical history from a screening survey and a study questionnaire. For ImmuneRACE Cohort 3, a participant was defined as recovered based on two consecutive negative NP/OP PCR tests, clearance by a healthcare professional, or resolution of symptoms. Each participant in the prospective study had whole blood, serum and a nasopharyngeal or oropharyngeal swab collected by mobile phlebotomists. Additional blood draws and questionnaires over an approximately 2-month period could optionally be provided by prospective study participants. Prospective study blood samples were shipped either frozen or at room temperature before DNA extraction. TCRbeta CDR3 regions were amplified from genomic DNA using the immunoSEQ Assay, a bias-controlled multiplex PCR. The authors processed their data as follows. Nucleated cell counts per sample were estimated from amplification of reference gene primers within the assay. To quantify the absolute abundance of each unique TCRbeta CDR3 rearrangement, sequence reads were collapsed and filtered. Productive Simpson clonality was computed per sample as the square root of Simpson's diversity index over productive rearrangements. The clones in this table, taken by TCRdb from immuneACCESS, are in-frame only. Not every clone is retained; where verified, under half of the shortfall comes from an unresolved V gene, and the cause of the rest is unknown. V, J and clone size are those of that table, while D and trimming were read from the DNA. The sample contains 300,000 to 400,000 clones, around 86% of them found a single time. The ten biggest clones cover approximately 4.7% of the sample.

The CDR3 runs 15 amino acids, cysteine and phenylalanine included. Here the CDR3 DNA is all that survives: 45 bases in frame from base 1. V ends up 4 bases short and J 2 bases short, with an unmatched junction base count of 6. The germline V gene (reference sequence) specifies SGHNT as CDR1 and YYREEE as CDR2. This clone was observed at least ten times. The target of this receptor is not known. The record has no base qualities; no much larger clone is one base away. Sequencing input: PBMCs or T cells enriched from blood (not recorded which). The chain is made from TRBV5-4 and TRBJ1-3; 7 central nucleotides agree with TRBD1. The clonotype originates from a man in his 60s who had recovered from COVID-19. The DNA sequence is as follows: TGTGCCAGCAGCATAGACAGGGCCGCTGGAAACACCATATATTTT. This encodes CASSIDRAAGNTIYF.